This T cell receptor beta chain stems from a study of post-analysis software for immune sequencing data. Study-level results: A significant reduction in normalized Chao1 diversity was observed in multiple sclerosis patients versus controls. Compared with controls, patients had more of five TRBV segments, including TRBV5-6, TRBV5-1 and TRBV20-1.

The CDR3 covers 16 residues. Germline CDR1 reads SQVTM; CDR2 reads ANQGSEA. With respect to this clonotype: Its antigen remains unknown. Mismatch with germline at one junction end may stem from a read error.

Researchers reported that TCR beta cDNA libraries carried unique molecular identifiers. From roughly 1 to 10 million T cells, 400,000 to 600,000 cDNA molecules were obtained. TCRdb re-analysed the PCR reads in MiXCR, keeping a single row per CDR3 protein. There are 750,000 to 950,000 distinct CDR3 sequences in the sample; around 42% occur only once, and approximately 4.4% lies in the top ten. The sequencing sample was made of blood. The chain employs TRBV29-1 and TRBJ2-1; 14 positions agree with TRBD2. The receptor comes from a girl between 5 and 17 years old with multiple sclerosis. The CDR3 bases are TGCAGCGTTACCGGGACTAGCGGGAGCTCCCACAATGAGCAGTTCTTC. Residues: CSVTGTSGSSHNEQFF.